One sample yielded the 26 T cell receptor beta chains listed below, sequenced in a study of PD-L1 blockade in urothelial cancer. Data came from immunoSEQ multiplex PCR; TCRdb stores just in-frame clones and leaves some out. The repertoire holds about 50,000 clones, with 80% to 90% as singletons. Sample time point: pretreatment peripheral blood. This specimen consisted of PBMCs, obtained around atezolizumab (anti-PD-L1) treatment. The source is a man between 65 and 80 years old with urothelial cancer.

V gene TRBV7-2 combines with J gene TRBJ2-5; 10 positions match TRBD1. V gave up 3 bases and J gave up 2 bases; unmatched junction bases: 9. The CDR3 contains 17 residues. Germline V gives CDR1 SGHTA, CDR2 FQGNSA. CDR3 nucleotides: TGTGCCAGCAGCTTCTTGGGACAGGGGACGAATCAAGAGACCCAGTACTTC. This sequence encodes CASSFLGQGTNQETQYF. Filled out from reference TRBV7-2 and TRBJ2-5, the complete variable domain reads GAGVSQSPSNKVTEKGKDVELRCDPISGHTALYWYRQSLGQGLEFLIYFQGNSAPDKSGLPSDRFSAERTGGSVSTLTIQRTQQEDSAVYLCASSFLGQGTNQETQYFGPGTRLLVL.

Only one count was recorded for this clone. The CDR3 DNA reads TGTGCCTCGAGGTCGGGGGGTACGAACACCGGGGAGCTGTTTTTT. Translation: CASRSGGTNTGELFF. The chain employs TRBV19 and TRBJ2-2; 7 bases map to TRBD2. Trimming at V came to 11 bases and at J to 0 bases, leaving 9 bases not matched to a gene. Germline lookup yields CDR1 LNHDA and CDR2 SQIVND (reference sequence). This CDR3 is built from 15 residues.

The sample holds one count of this clone. The chain links TRBV28 to TRBJ1-4; perhaps TRBD1 as D (5 bases). Looked up from germline, CDR1 is MDHEN and CDR2 is SYDVKM. This CDR3 region has 14 residues. Trimming pared 7 bases from V and 5 bases from J, leaving 14 bases between. CDR3: CASIHGGPNEKLFF. DNA of the CDR3: TGTGCCAGCATCCACGGGGGTCCGAATGAAAAACTGTTTTTT.

The sample holds a few counts of this clone. The chain couples TRBV28 to TRBJ1-2; 10 bases match TRBD1. Germline trimming cut 3 bases from V and 5 bases from J; bases unmatched to any gene: 9. This CDR3 comprises 16 residues. The germline V gene has CDR1 MDHEN and CDR2 SYDVKM. For the CDR3, the DNA is TGTGCCAGCAGTTTCTCTCGGACAGGGGGGGCTTATGGCTACACCTTC. Residues: CASSFSRTGGAYGYTF.

V usage is TRBV7-2 and J usage is TRBJ2-1; the match to TRBD1 covers 7 bases. The ends lost 5 bases at V and 13 bases at J; junction bases unmatched: 5. The CDR3 has 11 amino acids. The germline CDR1 and CDR2 sequences are SGHTA and FQGNSA. CDR3 in DNA: TGTGCCAGCAGCGTATGGACAGGTCAGTTCTTC. Amino acids: CASSVWTGQFF. The full variable domain, with the rest looked up from reference TRBV7-2 and TRBJ2-1, is GAGVSQSPSNKVTEKGKDVELRCDPISGHTALYWYRQSLGQGLEFLIYFQGNSAPDKSGLPSDRFSAERTGGSVSTLTIQRTQQEDSAVYLCASSVWTGQFFGPGTRLTVL.

The J gene is TRBJ1-4, the V gene TRBV9, with TRBD1 as a possible D gene (6 bases). This CDR3 contains 14 residues. V lost 1 base, J lost 5 bases, and 9 bases lay in between. Germline loops: CDR1 SGDLS, CDR2 YYNGEE. The CDR3 DNA follows: TGTGCCAGCAGCGTAACACAGGGCAATGAAAAACTGTTTTTT. It codes for CASSVTQGNEKLFF.

The chain recombines TRBV25-1 with TRBJ1-2; no definite D call. V shed 2 bases and J shed 2 bases, with 6 bases lying between them. CDR3 length equals 13 residues. Per germline, CDR1 MGHDK and CDR2 SYGVNS. The CDR3 is CASSERVNYGYTF. CDR3 nucleotide sequence: TGTGCCAGCAGTGAACGGGTCAACTATGGCTACACCTTC.

The chain combines TRBV25-1 with TRBJ2-1, with 8 nucleotides matching TRBD2. CDR3 size: 18 residues. J gave up 9 bases and V 3 bases, and 19 bases lay outside the gene matches. Germline loops: CDR1 MGHDK, CDR2 SYGVNS. The CDR3 DNA reads TGTGCCAGCAGTGATCGGGGTGTGGGGAGCGGGAGAAAGGTTGAGCAGTTCTTC. Its protein product is CASSDRGVGSGRKVEQFF.

This clone occurred a few times. The CDR3 sequence: CASSVAGQPYEQYF. Here the CDR3 DNA reads TGTGCCAGCAGTGTAGCGGGGCAGCCCTACGAGCAGTACTTC. This chain joins TRBV2 and TRBJ2-7; TRBD2 aligns across 8 bases. The CDR3 is 14 residues long. V gave up 4 bases and J gave up 2 bases; unmatched junction bases: 4. Germline V gene lookup returns CDR1 SNHLY and CDR2 FYNNEI.

This chain connects TRBV4-1 to TRBJ2-3; 8 positions match TRBD1. Germline lookup yields CDR1 MGHRA and CDR2 YSYEKL. J was trimmed by 0 bases and V by 2 bases; bases with no gene match: 1. There are 15 residues in the CDR3. In DNA form, the CDR3 reads TGCGCCAGCAGCCAACAGGGGGCTAGCACAGATACGCAGTATTTT. Its translation is CASSQQGASTDTQYF.

As DNA, the CDR3 is TGTGCCAGCAGCTTTTTGGGCCAGGCCAATGAGCAGTTCTTC. Translated: CASSFLGQANEQFF. The V and J genes are TRBV7-7 and TRBJ2-1; D remains ambiguous. This CDR3 is built from 14 residues. V was shortened by 3 bases and J by 6 bases, with 12 bases between the two germline ends. In germline, CDR1 is SSHAT, CDR2 FNYEAQ (reference sequence).

The V and J genes are TRBV5-6 and TRBJ1-5; 7 bases agree with TRBD1. Per germline, CDR1 SGHDT and CDR2 YYEEEE. The CDR3 covers 18 residues. With V trimmed by 4 bases and J by 0 bases, 13 bases remained unmatched. CDR3 residues: CASSLAGTEYNSNQPQHF. The CDR3 DNA sequence: TGTGCCAGCAGCCTCGCCGGGACAGAATATAATAGCAATCAGCCCCAGCATTTT.

This clone has just a few counts. The chain has TRBV29-1 and TRBJ2-7; 11 bases align to TRBD1. Germline CDR1 is SQVTM and CDR2 is ANQGSEA. V was clipped by 4 bases and J by 4 bases; unmatched bases: 12. CDR3 size: 16 residues. In DNA form, the CDR3 reads TGCAGCGTTGCTTTGGGGAAAGGACAGGGGGCTTACGAGCAGTACTTC. Translation: CSVALGKGQGAYEQYF.

The gene calls are TRBV10-3 and TRBJ2-7; D uncertain. Germline V gene lookup returns CDR1 ENHRY and CDR2 SYGVKD. The length of the CDR3 is 13 residues. Trimming removed 0 bases at V and 6 bases at J, with 9 bases between. CDR3 protein: CAISESAEFEQYF. The CDR3 region has the DNA TGTGCCATCAGTGAGTCGGCGGAGTTCGAGCAGTACTTC.

The genes are TRBV19 and TRBJ1-4; perhaps TRBD1 as D (6 bases). Germline-derived CDR1 and CDR2 are LNHDA and SQIVND (reference sequence). This CDR3 contains 13 residues. The ends were cut back, 5 bases at V and 7 bases at J, with 11 bases in the middle. Here the CDR3 DNA reads TGTGCCAGTAGTCCAGGGGATCTTGAAAAACTGTTTTTT. Translating gives CASSPGDLEKLFF.

This rearrangement joins TRBV7-7 to TRBJ1-2; a possible D gene is TRBD1 (6 bases). Germline values: CDR1 SSHAT, CDR2 FNYEAQ (reference sequence). Trimming took off 10 bases at V and 8 bases at J, with 17 bases between the two ends. The CDR3 spans 12 residues. The CDR3 spells CAIGGGAEGYTF. The CDR3 DNA sequence: TGTGCCATCGGAGGGGGGGCGGAGGGCTACACCTTC.

J is TRBJ1-1 and V is TRBV7-9; 7 bases are shared with TRBD1. The CDR3 is 15 amino acids. The V gene's germline CDR1 is SEHNR and CDR2 FQNEAQ (reference sequence). J lost 6 bases, V lost 5 bases, and 12 bases had no gene match. The CDR3 coding sequence is TGTGCCAGCAGCCCACCATTTCGACAGGGAGCTGAAGCTTTCTTT. Its translation is CASSPPFRQGAEAFF.

The chain uses TRBV11-3 and TRBJ2-2; 8 nucleotides agree with TRBD1. CDR3 size: 14 residues. Per the germline V gene, CDR1 is SGHNT and CDR2 is YENEEA. V was pared by 6 bases and J by 4 bases, with 4 bases of the junction left unmatched. This chain's CDR3 is CASRRQGSTGELFF. The CDR3 nucleotides are TGTGCCAGCAGGCGACAGGGGTCCACCGGGGAGCTGTTTTTT.

This clone was observed a few times. This chain connects TRBV20-1 to TRBJ1-2; the D is unclear. Germline lookup yields CDR1 DFQATT and CDR2 SNEGSKA (reference sequence). Trimming removed 1 base from V and 8 bases from J, with 8 bases in between. The CDR3 contains 11 residues. The CDR3, as DNA: TGCAGTGCTAGAGGAGGGCAAGGCTACACCTTC. Its protein product is CSARGGQGYTF.

V is TRBV19 and J is TRBJ2-1, with D possibly matching TRBD2 (6 bases). The CDR3 is 16 amino acids. V was clipped by 5 bases and J by 4 bases, with 18 bases between them. CDR1 and CDR2 from the germline V gene are LNHDA and SQIVND (reference sequence). CDR3 amino acids: CASSFRDFAGYNEQFF. CDR3 nucleotides: TGTGCCAGTAGTTTTCGGGACTTCGCGGGATACAATGAGCAGTTCTTC.

The chain combines TRBV7-3 with TRBJ2-2, with 9 positions matching TRBD1. The CDR3 loop spans 15 amino acids. Trimming cost V 3 bases and J 5 bases; bases outside gene matches: 4. Germline V gives CDR1 SGHTA, CDR2 FQGTGA. In DNA form, the CDR3 reads TGTGCCAGCAGCTTGGGACAGGGATATACCGGGGAGCTGTTTTTT. Protein: CASSLGQGYTGELFF.

About this clone: This same CDR3 is encoded by further DNA sequences in the sample. This chain links TRBV5-1 with TRBJ2-7; 7 bases map to TRBD1. CDR3 length equals 13 residues. Looked up from germline, CDR1 is SGHRS and CDR2 is YFSETQ. V gave up 0 bases and J gave up 6 bases; unmatched junction bases: 3. CDR3 nucleotide sequence: TGCGCCAGCAGCTTGGGGACAGGCGGCGAGCAGTACTTC. This codes for CASSLGTGGEQYF. Drawing the rest from reference TRBV5-1 and TRBJ2-7, the complete variable domain is KAGVTQTPRYLIKTRGQQVTLSCSPISGHRSVSWYQQTPGQGLQFLFEYFSETQRNKGNFPGRFSGRQFSNSRSEMNVSTLELGDSALYLCASSLGTGGEQYFGPGTRLTVT.

The rearrangement uses TRBV12-5 and TRBJ2-3; possible D gene TRBD2, 5 bases. The CDR3 covers 11 residues. The V end lost 8 bases, the J end lost 6 bases, and 9 bases lay between the germline ends. Germline loops: CDR1 LGHNT, CDR2 FRNRAP. The CDR3 DNA reads TGTGCTAGTTCGGTAGCGGATACGCAGTATTTT. This gives the protein CASSVADTQYF. Combining the CDR3 with reference TRBV12-5 and TRBJ2-3 gives the whole variable domain DARVTQTPRHKVTEMGQEVTMRCQPILGHNTVFWYRQTMMQGLELLAYFRNRAPLDDSGMPKDRFSAEMPDATLATLKIQPSEPRDSAVYFCASSVADTQYFGPGTRLTVL.

CDR3 loop: CASNLRTGWTDTQYF. The CDR3 region has the DNA TGTGCCAGCAACTTACGGACAGGCTGGACAGATACGCAGTATTTT. The V and J genes are TRBV28 and TRBJ2-3, with 7 bases matching TRBD1. This CDR3 has 15 residues. Germline V gene lookup returns CDR1 MDHEN and CDR2 SYDVKM. Losses at the gene ends were 7 bases for V and 3 bases for J; bases not matched to a gene: 10.

This chain links TRBV10-3 with TRBJ2-7; D might be TRBD2 (5 bases). CDR1 and CDR2 (germline): ENHRY, SYGVKD. V lost 4 bases and J lost 2, with 9 bases in between. The CDR3 is 13 amino acids. For the CDR3, the DNA is TGTGCCATCAGTGCGGGATCAGCCTACGAGCAGTACTTC. Protein sequence: CAISAGSAYEQYF.

This clone was picked up one time. The V call is TRBV7-6, the J call TRBJ1-5; D is unclear. The ends were cut back, 5 bases at V and 11 bases at J, with 19 bases in the middle. The CDR3 length is 14 residues. Germline lookup yields CDR1 SGHVS and CDR2 FNYEAQ. The CDR3 DNA is TGTGCCAGCAGCCCTAGCGAGGTCTCTTCAGCCCAGCATTTT. This codes for CASSPSEVSSAQHF.